The sequence of this T cell receptor beta chain was determined in a study of blood T cell repertoires in COVID-19. In the study overall: The origin of the acute and convalescent COVID-19 samples was the United States, Italy and Spain. From T cells, B-cell-depleted T cells, or PBMCs came the material, which was cDNA or gDNA.

Per the authors' pipeline: Researchers report that nucleated cell counts were estimated from reference gene primer amplification. The protocol was immunoSEQ multiplex PCR, while the TCRdb copy is restricted to in-frame clones and leaves out a portion. That table gives V, J and clone size, and the DNA gave D and trimming. The table records 65,000 to 70,000 clones, over 70% of them present only once. The CDR3 is 13 residues long. CDR1 is SGHRS and CDR2 is YFSETQ in the germline V gene. Trimming removed 5 bases at V and 4 bases at J, with 12 bases between. The sample taken for sequencing was peripheral blood. The V call is TRBV5-1, the J call TRBJ1-2, with D tentatively TRBD1 (6 bases). This TCR derives from a man between 60 and 75 years old with acute or convalescent COVID-19. The chain's CDR3 is CASSYREGYGYTF. CDR3 DNA sequence: TGCGCCAGCAGTTACAGGGAGGGCTATGGCTACACCTTC.